This TCR beta chain was recovered during a study of blood T cell repertoires in COVID-19 (TCRdb year 2020). Broadly, across the study: The collaborator samples originated in the United States, Italy and Spain and spanned the acute and convalescent phases of COVID-19. The repertoires were released in a freely available public database meant as a resource for research on the immune response to SARS-CoV-2. Where available, HLA class I and class II types were obtained from metadata supplied by the sample provider rather than from assay-based typing. Nearly every sample came with metadata listing a de-identified subject ID, COVID-19 status, age in years and sex. The dataset comprised deeply sampled blood TCRbeta repertoires from subjects exposed to, actively infected with, or recovered from COVID-19. The samples were drawn from the first 160 participants of the ongoing ImmuneRACE study and from some 1,300 subjects provided by 6 global collaborators. The prospective study material was composed of cDNA or gDNA derived from T cells, B-cell-depleted T cells, or PBMCs. The paper as a whole reports these results and caveats: The quantity of clinical and demographic metadata differed by source and by participant and was supplied without curation.

Enrolling through a virtual design, the prospective study's participants ranged in age from about 18 to 89 years and lived across approximately 25 United States geographic areas. In the prospective study, cohorts were assigned on the basis of participant-reported clinical history obtained from a screening survey and a study questionnaire. Each participant in the prospective study had whole blood, serum and a nasopharyngeal or oropharyngeal swab collected by mobile phlebotomists. Over an approximately 2-month period, participants in the prospective study had the option of providing additional blood draws and questionnaires. Before DNA extraction, prospective study blood samples were shipped either frozen or at room temperature. In this sample, this clone turned up once. It has no known antigen specificity. Qualities for individual bases were not recorded, and no much larger clone is one base off.

From the cysteine up to the phenylalanine, the CDR3 has a length of 11 residues. Just the 33-base CDR3 DNA is kept, in frame starting at base 1. The germline V gene (reference sequence) specifies GTSNPN as CDR1 and SVGIG as CDR2. Trimming at the junction amounts to 8 bases on V and 4 bases on J, and the germline ends lie 11 bases apart. The immunoSEQ Assay, a bias-controlled multiplex PCR, was used to amplify TCRbeta CDR3 regions from genomic DNA. In the authors' own workflow: The number of nucleated cells in each sample was estimated from the amplification of reference gene primers within the assay. To quantify the absolute abundance of each unique TCRbeta CDR3 rearrangement, sequence reads were collapsed and filtered. Productive Simpson clonality was computed per sample as the square root of Simpson's diversity index over productive rearrangements. In TCRdb, the immuneACCESS table is reduced to in-frame sequences with V and J assigned. These tables do not hold every clone; where another copy was compared, an unresolved V gene accounts for under half, and the others remain unexplained. The DNA gave D and trimming, while V, J and clone size come from that table. For this sample the table gives about 230,000 clones, of which about 91% were detected only once. Together, the top ten hold roughly 2.4% of the sample.

The sample consisted of PBMCs or T cells enriched from blood (not recorded which). This TCR derives from a woman aged 40-49 years with acute COVID-19. The chain employs TRBV30 and TRBJ1-1, with a tentative D gene TRBD1 over 6 matching bases. DNA sequence: TGTGCCGGGATACAGGGCACTGAAGCTTTCTTT. The encoded protein is CAGIQGTEAFF.